These T cell receptor beta chains were read from a single sample in a study of CD8 T cells in Susac syndrome. TCRdb analysed the immunoSEQ multiplex PCR reads with MiXCR anew, one entry per CDR3 protein. The table has under 200,000 distinct CDR3 sequences, over 75% seen once. The sequencing input was CD4+ T cells from PBMCs. These receptor sequences come from a human donor with Susac syndrome. Each CDR3 is given without its conserved first and last residue. The size field is filled for only some rows; it gives once, few, many or a size class.

CDR3 protein	clone size	V gene	J gene
ASSNRESEAF	once	TRBV6-5	TRBJ1-1
ATSSSRETPYNEQF	-	TRBV24-1	TRBJ2-1
ASRNPGLAGVGNEQF	few	TRBV19	TRBJ2-1
ASSLSRDQPQH	-	TRBV5-5	TRBJ1-5
ASSDRDAAGPQH	-	TRBV18	TRBJ1-5
ASSFDRADQPQH	-	TRBV28	TRBJ1-5
ASSVDSGGEQF	once	TRBV2	TRBJ2-1
ASSRLAGTTGELF	-	TRBV7-3	TRBJ2-2
ASSDDPGDTQY	-	TRBV2	TRBJ2-3
ASSQDPRQLRVIGNIQY	-	TRBV3-1	TRBJ2-4
ASSEVLGNTQY	-	TRBV2	TRBJ2-3
ASSPGSGYT	-	TRBV12-3/TRBV12-4	TRBJ1-2
ASSPGTFGEQF	-	TRBV18	TRBJ2-1
ASIRDLSSGNTIY	-	TRBV6-5	TRBJ1-3
ASSQGTGGAGGGNQPQH	-	TRBV6-1	TRBJ1-5
SVPKARRDSTQY	once	TRBV29-1	TRBJ2-3
ASSQEGAAPAF	-	TRBV14	TRBJ1-1
ASSQDGTVSYEQY	-	TRBV4-2	TRBJ2-7
ASSRQQGRYEQY	-	TRBV5-6	TRBJ2-7
AWSPQGDSPLH	-	TRBV30	TRBJ1-6
ASSSGGQGNYGYT	once	TRBV28	TRBJ1-2
AWSVHRAGRNFNTEAF	-	TRBV30	TRBJ1-1
ASRWQSLSGANVLT	-	TRBV28	TRBJ2-6
ASSLEGTQPQH	-	TRBV5-4	TRBJ1-5
ASSFIEFRSYGYT	-	TRBV7-9	TRBJ1-2
ASGGPDKAYEQY	-	TRBV23-1	TRBJ2-7
ATSGGVAGGSHNEQF	-	TRBV15	TRBJ2-1
ASSSPHNRSLRDEQF	-	TRBV5-1	TRBJ2-1
ASSERTDSYEQY	once	TRBV2	TRBJ2-7
SAADGGETQY	-	TRBV29-1	TRBJ2-5
ASSQDPSGRVNEQF	-	TRBV4-1	TRBJ2-1
ASSQGVGANVLT	-	TRBV12-3/TRBV12-4	TRBJ2-6
ASSVGQIAGGHEQF	-	TRBV9	TRBJ2-1